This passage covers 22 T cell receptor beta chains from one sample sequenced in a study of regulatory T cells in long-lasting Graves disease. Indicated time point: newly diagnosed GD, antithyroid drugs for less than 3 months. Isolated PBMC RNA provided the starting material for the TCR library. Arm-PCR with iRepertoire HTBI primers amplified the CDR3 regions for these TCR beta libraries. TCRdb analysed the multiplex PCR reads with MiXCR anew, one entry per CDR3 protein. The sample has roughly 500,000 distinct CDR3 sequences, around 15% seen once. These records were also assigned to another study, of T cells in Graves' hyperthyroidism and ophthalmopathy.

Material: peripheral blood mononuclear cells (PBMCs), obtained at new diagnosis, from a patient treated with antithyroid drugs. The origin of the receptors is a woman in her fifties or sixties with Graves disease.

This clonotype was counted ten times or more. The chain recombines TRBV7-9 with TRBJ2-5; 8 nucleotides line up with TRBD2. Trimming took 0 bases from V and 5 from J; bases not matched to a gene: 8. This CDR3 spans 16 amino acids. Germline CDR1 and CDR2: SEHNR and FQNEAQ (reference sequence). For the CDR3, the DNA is TGTGCCAGCAGCTTAGCGGGAGCGGGAGTGGTGGAGACCCAGTACTTC. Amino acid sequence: CASSLAGAGVVETQYF.

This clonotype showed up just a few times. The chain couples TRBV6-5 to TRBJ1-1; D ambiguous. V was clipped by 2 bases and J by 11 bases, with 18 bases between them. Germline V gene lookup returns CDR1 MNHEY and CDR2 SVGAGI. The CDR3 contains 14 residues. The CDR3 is CASSYESGDGSAFF. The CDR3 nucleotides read TGTGCCAGCAGTTACGAGTCCGGGGATGGATCGGCTTTCTTT.

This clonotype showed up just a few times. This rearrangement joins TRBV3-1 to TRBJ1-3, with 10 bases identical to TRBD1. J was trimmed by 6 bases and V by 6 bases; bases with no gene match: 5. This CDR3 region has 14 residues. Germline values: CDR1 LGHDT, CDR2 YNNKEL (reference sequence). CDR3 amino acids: CASSGDRGPNTIYF. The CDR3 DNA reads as TGTGCCAGCAGTGGGGACAGGGGTCCAAACACCATATATTTT.

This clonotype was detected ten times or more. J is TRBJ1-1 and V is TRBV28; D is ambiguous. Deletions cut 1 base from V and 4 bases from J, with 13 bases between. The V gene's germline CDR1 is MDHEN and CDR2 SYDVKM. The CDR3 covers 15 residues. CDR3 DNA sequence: TGTGCCAGCAGTTTATTACTTGGGTTTGGCACTGAAGCTTTCTTT. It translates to CASSLLLGFGTEAFF.

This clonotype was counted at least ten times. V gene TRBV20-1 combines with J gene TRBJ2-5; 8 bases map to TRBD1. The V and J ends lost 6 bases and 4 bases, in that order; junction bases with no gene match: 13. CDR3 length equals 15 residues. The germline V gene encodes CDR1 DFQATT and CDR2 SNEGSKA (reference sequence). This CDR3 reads CSASPTGVGSETQYF. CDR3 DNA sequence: TGCAGTGCGAGCCCGACAGGGGTCGGGTCAGAGACCCAGTACTTC.

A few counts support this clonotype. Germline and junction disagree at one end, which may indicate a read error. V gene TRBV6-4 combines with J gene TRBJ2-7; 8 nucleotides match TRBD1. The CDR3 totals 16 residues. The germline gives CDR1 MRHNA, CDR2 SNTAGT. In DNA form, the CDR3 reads TGTGCCAGCAGTTACTCGTCCCCCGACAGGGGCCACGAGCAGTACTTC. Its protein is CASSYSSPDRGHEQYF.

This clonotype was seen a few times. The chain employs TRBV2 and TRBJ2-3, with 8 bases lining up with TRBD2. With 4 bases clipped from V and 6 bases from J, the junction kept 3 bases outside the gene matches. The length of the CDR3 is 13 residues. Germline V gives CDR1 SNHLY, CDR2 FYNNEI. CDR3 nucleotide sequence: TGTGCCAGCAGTGGGACGGGGGGGGATACGCAGTATTTT. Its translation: CASSGTGGDTQYF.

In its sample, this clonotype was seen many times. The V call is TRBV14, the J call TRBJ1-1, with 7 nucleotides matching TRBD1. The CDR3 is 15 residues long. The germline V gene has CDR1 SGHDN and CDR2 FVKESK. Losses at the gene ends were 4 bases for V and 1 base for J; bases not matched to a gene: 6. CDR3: CASSRWTGRNTEAFF. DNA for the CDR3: TGTGCCAGCAGCCGATGGACAGGCAGGAACACTGAAGCTTTCTTT.

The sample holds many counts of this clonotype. CDR3 coding DNA: TGTGCCATCAGGGGCATGTTAAGGGGCCGGAACACTGAAGCTTTCTTT. The encoded protein is CAIRGMLRGRNTEAFF. This rearrangement joins TRBV10-3 to TRBJ1-1; D may be TRBD1 (5 bases). V lost 6 bases to trimming and J lost 1 base, with 18 bases between them. The CDR3 consists of 16 residues. CDR1 is ENHRY and CDR2 is SYGVKD in the germline V gene.

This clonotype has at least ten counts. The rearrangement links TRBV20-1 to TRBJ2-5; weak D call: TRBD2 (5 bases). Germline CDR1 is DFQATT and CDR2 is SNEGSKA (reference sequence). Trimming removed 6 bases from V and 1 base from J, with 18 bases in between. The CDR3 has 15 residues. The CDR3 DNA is TGCAGTGCCACCCCGCCGGGCGGGTCCCAAGAGACCCAGTACTTC. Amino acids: CSATPPGGSQETQYF.

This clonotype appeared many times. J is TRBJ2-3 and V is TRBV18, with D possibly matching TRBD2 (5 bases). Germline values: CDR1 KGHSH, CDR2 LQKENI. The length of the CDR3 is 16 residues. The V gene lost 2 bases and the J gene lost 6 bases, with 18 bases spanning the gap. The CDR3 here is CASSPGGGWIGDTQYF. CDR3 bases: TGTGCCAGCTCACCAGGAGGCGGGTGGATTGGGGATACGCAGTATTTT.

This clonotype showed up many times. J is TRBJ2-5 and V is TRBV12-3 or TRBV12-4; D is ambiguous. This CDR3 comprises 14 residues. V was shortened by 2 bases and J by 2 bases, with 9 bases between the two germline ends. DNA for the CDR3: TGTGCCAGCAGTTTAATAGATCATCAAGAGACCCAGTACTTC. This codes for CASSLIDHQETQYF.

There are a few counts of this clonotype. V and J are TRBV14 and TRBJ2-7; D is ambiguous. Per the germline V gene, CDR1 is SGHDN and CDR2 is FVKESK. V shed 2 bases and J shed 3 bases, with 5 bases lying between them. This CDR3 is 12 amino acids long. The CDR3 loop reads CASSQTIYEQYF. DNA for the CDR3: TGTGCCAGCAGCCAAACGATCTACGAGCAGTACTTC.

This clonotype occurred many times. The CDR3 DNA is TGTGCCAGCAGTTGGGCAGGGCGACCAGATACGCAGTATTTT. This encodes CASSWAGRPDTQYF. The gene calls are TRBV12-3 or TRBV12-4 and TRBJ2-3, with D tentatively TRBD1 (5 bases). The CDR3 sequence is 14 residues long. Trimming left V 4 bases short and J 4 bases short, with 12 bases between.

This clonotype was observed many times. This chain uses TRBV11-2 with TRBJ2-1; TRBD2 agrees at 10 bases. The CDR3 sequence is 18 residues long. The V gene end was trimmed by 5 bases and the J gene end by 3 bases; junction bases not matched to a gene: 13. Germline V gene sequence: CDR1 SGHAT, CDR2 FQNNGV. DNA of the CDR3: TGTGCCAGCAGCACCTACCCCAAGCGGGAGGGAATCTACAATGAGCAGTTCTTC. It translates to CASSTYPKREGIYNEQFF. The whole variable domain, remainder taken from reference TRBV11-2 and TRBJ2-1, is EAGVAQSPRYKIIEKRQSVAFWCNPISGHATLYWYQQILGQGPKLLIQFQNNGVVDDSQLPKDRFSAERLKGVDSTLKIQPAKLEDSAVYLCASSTYPKREGIYNEQFFGPGTRLTVL.

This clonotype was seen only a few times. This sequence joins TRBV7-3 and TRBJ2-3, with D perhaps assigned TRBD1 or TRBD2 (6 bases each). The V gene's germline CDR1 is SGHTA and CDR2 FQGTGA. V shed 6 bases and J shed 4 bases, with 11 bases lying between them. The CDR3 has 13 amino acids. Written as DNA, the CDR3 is TGTGCCAGCAGACGGGGGCAAGCAGATACGCAGTATTTT. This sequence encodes CASRRGQADTQYF.

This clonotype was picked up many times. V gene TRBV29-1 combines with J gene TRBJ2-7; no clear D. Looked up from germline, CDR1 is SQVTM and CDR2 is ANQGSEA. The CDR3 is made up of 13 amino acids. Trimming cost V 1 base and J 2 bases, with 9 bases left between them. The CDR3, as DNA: TGCAGCGTTGAAGCTACAGATACCTACGAGCAGTACTTC. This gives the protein CSVEATDTYEQYF.

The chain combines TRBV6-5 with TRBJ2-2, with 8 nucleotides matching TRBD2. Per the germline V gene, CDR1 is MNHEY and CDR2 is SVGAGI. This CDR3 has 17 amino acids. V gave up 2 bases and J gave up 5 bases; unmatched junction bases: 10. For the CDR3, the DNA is TGTGCCAGCAGTTACAATCGGAGACTAGCGTGGACCGGGGAGCTGTTTTTT. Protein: CASSYNRRLAWTGELFF.

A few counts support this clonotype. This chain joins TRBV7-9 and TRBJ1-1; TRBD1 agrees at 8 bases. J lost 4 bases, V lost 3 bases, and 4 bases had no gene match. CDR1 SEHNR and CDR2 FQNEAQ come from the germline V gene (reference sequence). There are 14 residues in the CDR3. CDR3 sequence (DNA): TGTGCCAGCAGCTTCGGACAGGGTATCACTGAAGCTTTCTTT. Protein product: CASSFGQGITEAFF. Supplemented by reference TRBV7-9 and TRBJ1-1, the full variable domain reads DTGVSQNPRHKITKRGQNVTFRCDPISEHNRLYWYRQTLGQGPEFLTYFQNEAQLEKSRLLSDRFSAERPKGSFSTLEIQRTEQGDSAMYLCASSFGQGITEAFFGQGTRLTVV.

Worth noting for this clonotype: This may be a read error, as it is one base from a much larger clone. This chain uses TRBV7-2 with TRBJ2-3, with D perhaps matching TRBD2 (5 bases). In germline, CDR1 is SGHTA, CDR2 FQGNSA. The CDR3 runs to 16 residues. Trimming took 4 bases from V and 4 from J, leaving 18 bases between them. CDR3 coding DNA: TGTGCCAGCAGCTCGCAAGCGGATGTCAGCGCAGATACGCAGTATTTT. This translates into CASSSQADVSADTQYF. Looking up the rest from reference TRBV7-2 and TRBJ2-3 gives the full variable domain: GAGVSQSPSNKVTEKGKDVELRCDPISGHTALYWYRQSLGQGLEFLIYFQGNSAPDKSGLPSDRFSAERTGGSVSTLTIQRTQQEDSAVYLCASSSQADVSADTQYFGPGTRLTVL.

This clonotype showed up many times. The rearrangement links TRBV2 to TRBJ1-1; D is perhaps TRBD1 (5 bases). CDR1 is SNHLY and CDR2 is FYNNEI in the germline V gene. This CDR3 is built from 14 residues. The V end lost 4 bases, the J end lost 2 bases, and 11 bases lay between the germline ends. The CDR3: CASSAQGANTEAFF. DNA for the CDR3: TGTGCCAGCAGTGCCCAGGGAGCCAACACTGAAGCTTTCTTT.

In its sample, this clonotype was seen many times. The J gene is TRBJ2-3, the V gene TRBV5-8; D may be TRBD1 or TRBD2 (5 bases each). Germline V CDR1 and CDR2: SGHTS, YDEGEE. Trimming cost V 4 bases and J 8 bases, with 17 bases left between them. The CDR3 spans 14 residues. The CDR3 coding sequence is TGTGCCAGCAGCCTGGGGGTGATAGTCGGTACGCAGTATTTT. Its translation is CASSLGVIVGTQYF.